These 26 T cell receptor beta chains were sequenced from one sample in a study of tumor-infiltrating lymphocytes in primary liver carcinoma. Unsorted whole blood yielded the blood RNA, and germline DNA was also extracted. Reverse transcription of about 0.5 ug total RNA with a constant-region primer produced TCR beta cDNA. Slightly modified ARM-PCR with three nested multiplex PCR rounds yielded TCR beta libraries. Two initial PCR rounds of ten to eleven cycles each paired TRBV1-TRBV30 forward primers with a C-beta reverse primer. TCRdb passed the multiplex PCR reads through MiXCR, listing each CDR3 protein once. Here the sample spans approximately 300,000 distinct CDR3 sequences, 65% being singletons. Sequencing was done on a sample of peripheral blood. These receptors were obtained from a man in his forties with primary liver carcinoma and hepatitis B virus infection.

With respect to this clonotype: Germline and junction disagree at one end, which may indicate a read error. The chain combines TRBV29-1 with TRBJ2-3; D might be TRBD1 (6 bases). The CDR3 loop spans 13 amino acids. Germline V gene lookup returns CDR1 SQVTM and CDR2 ANQGSEA. This CDR3 reads CGVVEGETDTQYF. In DNA, the CDR3 is TGCGGCGTTGTCGAGGGGGAAACAGATACGCAGTATTTT.

The chain joins TRBV6-5 to TRBJ2-5; no clear D. CDR3 length: 16 residues. V lost 1 base and J lost 4, with 16 bases in between. CDR1 and CDR2 (germline): MNHEY, SVGAGI. CDR3 residues: CASSYFEQNIGETQYF. The CDR3 DNA reads as TGTGCCAGCAGTTACTTCGAACAGAACATTGGAGAGACCCAGTACTTC.

Details on this clonotype: One base away lies a much larger clone, so this may be a sequencing read error. The chain uses TRBV11-2 and TRBJ2-1; a possible D gene is TRBD2 (5 bases). This CDR3 is built from 15 residues. Germline CDR1 reads SGHAT; CDR2 reads FQNNGV. V lost 6 bases, J lost 0 bases, and 12 bases lay in between. CDR3 protein: CASSPSRGSYNEQFF. In nucleotides, the CDR3 is TGTGCCAGCAGTCCCTCCCGGGGCTCCTACAATGAGCAGTTCTTC.

To note about this clonotype: At one boundary the junction diverges from the germline segment, which might be a read error. The chain joins TRBV4-2 to TRBJ1-2, with 8 bases fitting TRBD1. The V gene's germline CDR1 is LGHNA and CDR2 YNFKEQ. This CDR3 region has 15 residues. The CDR3 nucleotides are TGTGCCAGTAGCCAAATAGGGGACAGGTTGTATGGCTACACCTTC. This gives the protein CASSQIGDRLYGYTF.

Of note for this clonotype: The junction differs from germline at one of its ends, possibly a read error. The chain uses TRBV29-1 and TRBJ1-1; D not resolved. The CDR3 consists of 11 residues. CDR1 SQVTM and CDR2 ANQGSEA come from the germline V gene. For the CDR3, the DNA is TGCAGCGTTCTGGGGAACACTGAAGCTCTCTTT. Amino acids: CSVLGNTEALF.

J is TRBJ2-7 and V is TRBV29-1; possibly TRBD2 for D (6 bases). Trimming took off 6 bases at V and 2 bases at J, with 14 bases between the two ends. From germline, CDR1 is SQVTM and CDR2 ANQGSEA. The CDR3 runs to 13 residues. CDR3 DNA sequence: TGCAGCGTCGGGGAGGTATCAACCTACGAGCAGTACTTC. As protein: CSVGEVSTYEQYF.

To note about this clonotype: One end of the junction fails to match germline, which may point to a read error. The chain recombines TRBV5-4 with TRBJ2-1, with 12 bases that match TRBD2. Germline CDR1 and CDR2: SGHNT and YYREEE (reference sequence). This CDR3 region has 15 residues. The CDR3 DNA reads TGTGCCAGCAGCCCCGGACTAGCGGGATTCAATAAGCAGTTCTTC. This sequence encodes CASSPGLAGFNKQFF.

The V and J genes are TRBV5-1 and TRBJ1-2; D unclear. Trimming took 0 bases from V and 8 from J, leaving 14 bases between them. CDR1 is SGHRS, CDR2 YFSETQ, per germline. The CDR3 runs 14 residues. This CDR3 reads CASSLAGWVDGYTF. The CDR3 DNA is TGCGCCAGCAGCTTGGCAGGCTGGGTGGACGGCTACACCTTC.

Many counts were recorded for this clonotype. The chain carries TRBV28 and TRBJ2-5, with D tentatively TRBD2 (5 bases). V dropped 3 bases and J dropped 4 bases, with 9 bases sitting between them. The germline CDR1 and CDR2 sequences are MDHEN and SYDVKM. The CDR3 has 13 amino acids. The chain's CDR3 is CASSLGAPETQYF. The CDR3 nucleotides are TGTGCCAGCAGTTTGGGAGCCCCAGAGACCCAGTACTTC. Full variable domain (remainder filled in from reference TRBV28 and TRBJ2-5): DVKVTQSSRYLVKRTGEKVFLECVQDMDHENMFWYRQDPGLGLRLIYFSYDVKMKEKGDIPEGYSVSREKKERFSLILESASTNQTSMYLCASSLGAPETQYFGPGTRLLVL.

Details on this clonotype: A much more abundant neighbour one base away suggests this may be a read error. CDR3 sequence reads: CASITGGIEETQNF. The CDR3 bases are TGTGCCAGCATCACGGGAGGGATTGAAGAGACCCAGAACTTC. V and J are TRBV12-3 or TRBV12-4 and TRBJ2-5, with TRBD2 identical over 8 bases. CDR3 length: 14 amino acids.

As to this clonotype: A read error is possible here, since a much larger clone lies one base away. The chain combines TRBV6-1 with TRBJ1-6, with 8 positions matching TRBD1. This CDR3 is built from 15 residues. Germline values: CDR1 MNHNS, CDR2 SASEGT. The CDR3 region has the DNA TGTGCCGGCAGTGCCCTGACAGGGGCGGATTCACCCCTCCACTTT. This translates into CAGSALTGADSPLHF.

Remarks on this clonotype: This may stem from a read error, because a much larger clone lies one nucleotide away. V usage is TRBV6-1 and J usage is TRBJ2-5, with D possibly TRBD1 on 7 matching bases. Per the germline V gene, CDR1 is MNHNS and CDR2 is SASEGT. The CDR3 consists of 12 residues. This CDR3 reads CASSARGETQHF. For the CDR3, the DNA is TGTGCCAGCAGTGCCAGGGGGGAGACCCAGCACTTC.

This chain connects TRBV7-9 to TRBJ2-7; perhaps D is TRBD1 or TRBD2 (5 bases each). The ends were cut back, 4 bases at V and 0 bases at J, with 16 bases in the middle. There are 16 residues in the CDR3. Germline CDR1 is SEHNR and CDR2 is FQNEAQ (reference sequence). In nucleotides, the CDR3 is TGTGCCAGCAGCTCCGCCGGGACCCTTAGCTCCTACGAGCAGTACTTC. The encoded protein is CASSSAGTLSSYEQYF.

The chain is built from TRBV28 and TRBJ1-2; the D gene is possibly TRBD1 (5 bases). The germline V and J ends were trimmed by 6 bases and 7 bases, with 30 bases remaining between them. Germline V CDR1 and CDR2: MDHEN, SYDVKM. CDR3 length: 18 residues. The CDR3 bases are TGTGCCAGCAGGAAGCAAGGGGAGGCCCCATGGGAACACTGTGGCTACACCTTC. It codes for CASRKQGEAPWEHCGYTF.

In the case of this clonotype: It is likely a read error, because the conserved phenylalanine at the end of the CDR3 is missing. The chain couples TRBV29-1 to TRBJ2-6; TRBD1 or TRBD2 may be the D gene (5 bases each). Per the germline V gene, CDR1 is SQVTM and CDR2 is ANQGSEA. This CDR3 spans 14 amino acids. The CDR3 loop reads CSAGIGPGANILTY. Written as DNA, the CDR3 is TGCAGCGCCGGGATAGGGCCCGGGGCCAACATCCTGACTTAC.

In its sample, this clonotype was seen many times. The chain employs TRBV29-1 and TRBJ2-7; D is perhaps TRBD1 or TRBD2 (5 bases each). The V end lost 7 bases, the J end lost 3 bases, and 16 bases lay between the germline ends. Germline CDR1 and CDR2: SQVTM and ANQGSEA. The CDR3 totals 13 residues. CDR3 residues: CSGTGAGNYEQYF. CDR3 coding DNA: TGCAGCGGGACCGGGGCCGGAAACTACGAGCAGTACTTC.

As to this clonotype: Compared with germline, one end of the junction differs, possibly owing to a read error. The chain has TRBV12-3 or TRBV12-4 and TRBJ2-1, with 13 bases identical to TRBD2. The CDR3 sequence is 17 residues long. CDR3 protein: CASTRTSGSSSYDEQFF. CDR3 in DNA: TGTGCCAGCACTAGGACTAGCGGGAGTAGCTCCTACGATGAGCAGTTCTTC.

This clonotype has a handful of counts. The CDR3 region has the DNA TGTGCCTGGAGTGTACTTCGGACAGGGGGCGGCGGGGAGCTGTTTTTT. Translation gives CAWSVLRTGGGGELFF. The V and J genes are TRBV30 and TRBJ2-2, with 11 bases lining up with TRBD1. Trimming at V came to 0 bases and at J to 7 bases, leaving 7 bases not matched to a gene. This CDR3 is 16 amino acids long. Germline V CDR1 and CDR2: GTSNPN, SVGIG (reference sequence).

With regard to this clonotype: A much bigger clone sits one base away, suggesting this may be a read error. V is TRBV6-1 and J is TRBJ2-6; perhaps TRBD1 as D (5 bases). CDR3 length: 16 amino acids. The germline V gene encodes CDR1 MNHNS and CDR2 SASEGT. In DNA form, the CDR3 reads TGTGCCAGCAGGCGCGGAACTGTATCTGGGGCCAACATCCTGACTTTC. Protein: CASRRGTVSGANILTF.

Details on this clonotype: Since a much larger clone is just one base distant, this may be a read error. V usage is TRBV6-2 or TRBV6-3 and J usage is TRBJ2-7, with 7 bases fitting TRBD1. Germline CDR1 is MNHEY and CDR2 is SVGEGT. Trimming at V came to 5 bases and at J to 9 bases, leaving 10 bases not matched to a gene. The CDR3 consists of 13 residues. The CDR3 loop is CASSLGTAGGQYF. In DNA form, the CDR3 reads TGTGCCAGCAGTCTCGGGACAGCTGGAGGGCAGTACTTC.

This sequence joins TRBV10-3 and TRBJ2-1, with D maybe TRBD1 (7 bases). CDR3 size: 18 residues. The V end was cut by 10 bases, the J end by 3 bases, with 28 bases between. Germline V gene lookup returns CDR1 ENHRY and CDR2 SYGVKD. CDR3 loop: CATDPPGQAGNFYNEQFF. DNA for the CDR3: TGTGCCACCGACCCCCCCGGACAGGCGGGAAACTTCTACAATGAGCAGTTCTTC.

The chain recombines TRBV11-2 with TRBJ1-5; no definite D call. The length of the CDR3 is 14 residues. V lost 5 bases and J 6 bases, leaving 14 bases between the germline ends. In germline, CDR1 is SGHAT, CDR2 FQNNGV. Here the CDR3 reads CASSPGPDRQPQHF. CDR3 in DNA: TGTGCCAGCAGCCCAGGCCCGGATCGTCAGCCCCAGCATTTT.

This clonotype was seen a handful of times. The chain is built from TRBV5-6 and TRBJ2-3; D call uncertain. Trimming removed 3 bases at V and 4 bases at J, with 12 bases between. Germline CDR1 SGHDT, CDR2 YYEEEE. There are 14 residues in the CDR3. The CDR3 protein is CASSSKMPADTQYF. CDR3 sequence (DNA): TGTGCCAGCAGCTCAAAAATGCCGGCAGATACGCAGTATTTT.

A note on this clonotype: A much bigger clone sits one base away, suggesting this may be a read error. The chain is built from TRBV5-4 and TRBJ2-5, with D perhaps matching TRBD2 (6 bases). CDR3 length: 13 residues. Germline V gene data show CDR1 as SGHNT and CDR2 as YYREEE (reference sequence). CDR3 sequence: CTSSSGRGETQYF. DNA of the CDR3: TGTACCAGCAGTAGCGGCCGGGGAGAGACCCAGTACTTC. Drawing the rest from reference TRBV5-4 and TRBJ2-5, the complete variable domain is ETGVTQSPTHLIKTRGQQVTLRCSSQSGHNTVSWYQQALGQGPQFIFQYYREEENGRGNFPPRFSGLQFPNYSSELNVNALELDDSALYLCTSSSGRGETQYFGPGTRLLVL.

In the case of this clonotype: At one end, the junction sequence differs from germline, possibly due to a read error. This rearrangement joins TRBV6-2 or TRBV6-3 to TRBJ2-1; TRBD2 aligns across 10 bases. The CDR3 loop spans 14 amino acids. Germline CDR1 reads MNHEY; CDR2 reads SVGEGT. CDR3 region: CVSTPSGSRNEQFF. The CDR3 DNA reads as TGTGTCAGCACCCCTAGCGGGAGCAGGAATGAGCAGTTCTTC.

About this clonotype: The conserved phenylalanine or tryptophan is not found at the CDR3 terminus, so this likely reflects a read error. The chain couples TRBV12-3 or TRBV12-4 to TRBJ2-2, with 7 bases fitting TRBD2. With 5 bases clipped from V and 1 base from J, the junction kept 7 bases outside the gene matches. This CDR3 spans 16 amino acids. The CDR3 region is CASSPWGGRNTGELFI. In DNA, the CDR3 is TGTGCCAGCAGTCCGTGGGGCGGGAGGAACACCGGGGAGCTGTTTATT.